This passage covers 17 T cell receptor beta chains from one sample sequenced in a study of cytomegalovirus exposure and HLA in healthy donors. PCR involved 60 Vbeta and 13 Jbeta primers. Here immunoSEQ multiplex PCR was the method, and the copy in TCRdb shows in-frame clones only, minus some. Here the sample spans 150,000 to 170,000 clones, 70% to 80% being singletons. The sequencing sample was made of PBMCs. The receptors shown here come from a man aged 25-45 years in good health and CMV-seropositive.

This clone has a single count. The DNA of the CDR3 is TGTGCCAGCAGTGAAGCGGGGCCTACCCAGGGGAGAAGCTCTGGAAACACCATATATTTT. Translation gives CASSEAGPTQGRSSGNTIYF. The chain employs TRBV2 and TRBJ1-3, with a possible D match to TRBD1 (6 bases). The germline gives CDR1 SNHLY, CDR2 FYNNEI. With 0 bases removed from V and 0 bases from J, the gap between germline ends came to 21 bases. CDR3 length: 20 amino acids.

This sequence joins TRBV18 and TRBJ1-5, with D possibly being TRBD1 (6 bases). The CDR3 sequence is 15 residues long. Looked up from germline, CDR1 is KGHSH and CDR2 is LQKENI. Trimming cost V 5 bases and J 1 base, with 12 bases left between them. DNA of the CDR3: TGTGCCAGCTCAGTGACAGGTGTGAGCAATCAGCCCCAGCATTTT. It is translated as CASSVTGVSNQPQHF.

The chain links TRBV9 to TRBJ1-4, with TRBD1 matching 9 bases. The germline gives CDR1 SGDLS, CDR2 YYNGEE. V lost 4 bases to trimming and J lost 7 bases; unmatched junction nucleotides: 8. This CDR3 spans 15 amino acids. The CDR3 coding sequence is TGTGCCAGCAGCACCCCGACAGGGGGAATTGAAAAACTGTTTTTT. It encodes CASSTPTGGIEKLFF.

The J gene is TRBJ2-1, the V gene TRBV30; TRBD2 matches 16 bases. Germline V lookup: CDR1 GTSNPN, CDR2 SVGIG (reference sequence). The ends lost 7 bases at V and 9 bases at J; junction bases unmatched: 3. The CDR3 length is 13 residues. The CDR3 is CALGLAGGPEQFF. The CDR3, as DNA: TGTGCCTTGGGACTAGCGGGGGGGCCTGAGCAGTTCTTC.

V and J are TRBV19 and TRBJ1-1; weak D call: TRBD1 (6 bases). Trimming cost V 5 bases and J 0 bases, with 10 bases left between them. CDR1 and CDR2 (germline): LNHDA, SQIVND (reference sequence). The CDR3 length is 14 residues. The CDR3 nucleotides are TGTGCCAGTAGTTCGGCAGGGGTGAACACTGAAGCTTTCTTT. Its translation: CASSSAGVNTEAFF.

The gene calls are TRBV5-1 and TRBJ2-3; 10 bases fit TRBD2. This CDR3 is 17 amino acids long. Germline CDR1 and CDR2: SGHRS and YFSETQ. Unmatched junction bases numbered 10, after V lost 0 bases and J lost 6 bases. Written as DNA, the CDR3 is TGCGCCAGCAGCTTGGAGGGTCTAGCGGGAGCGGGGGATACGCAGTATTTT. Its protein is CASSLEGLAGAGDTQYF.

This clone has only a few counts. The J gene is TRBJ1-1, the V gene TRBV4-2, with TRBD1 identical over 10 bases. Germline V gene lookup returns CDR1 LGHNA and CDR2 YNFKEQ. The CDR3 is 15 residues long. The V gene end was trimmed by 1 base and the J gene end by 8 bases; junction bases not matched to a gene: 7. CDR3 sequence reads: CASSQGMGQGNEAFF. The DNA for the CDR3 is TGTGCCAGCAGCCAAGGGATGGGACAGGGGAACGAAGCTTTCTTT.

This chain links TRBV5-1 with TRBJ1-2, with TRBD1 matching 10 bases. The CDR3 has 14 amino acids. V was clipped by 6 bases and J by 8 bases; unmatched bases: 10. Germline CDR1 SGHRS, CDR2 YFSETQ. The chain's CDR3 is CASNYAGTGEGYTF. The CDR3 DNA follows: TGCGCCAGCAACTACGCCGGGACAGGGGAAGGCTACACCTTC.

The V call is TRBV10-1, the J call TRBJ2-3; 10 bases are a match to TRBD2. With 4 bases clipped from V and 6 bases from J, the junction kept 7 bases outside the gene matches. Germline loops: CDR1 WNHNN, CDR2 SYGVQD (reference sequence). The CDR3 runs 15 residues. Written as DNA, the CDR3 is TGCGCCAGCAGTGGAGGACTAGCGGACCTGGATACGCAGTATTTT. Its translation: CASSGGLADLDTQYF.

This clone was recorded only once. The V and J genes are TRBV28 and TRBJ2-7; D gene uncertain. V was pared by 7 bases and J by 0 bases, with 16 bases between. CDR1 and CDR2 (germline): MDHEN, SYDVKM. The CDR3 runs to 15 residues. The DNA for the CDR3 is TGTGCCAGCACCTATCGTTGGTCCCTCTCCTACGAGCAGTACTTC. Amino acid sequence: CASTYRWSLSYEQYF.

The chain has TRBV7-9 and TRBJ2-3; D is perhaps TRBD2 (5 bases). Per the germline V gene, CDR1 is SEHNR and CDR2 is FQNEAQ (reference sequence). Trimming took off 8 bases at V and 3 bases at J, with 18 bases between the two ends. This CDR3 is built from 15 residues. CDR3 DNA sequence: TGTGCCAGCGGCAATACTAGGATCGGGACAGATACGCAGTATTTT. It encodes CASGNTRIGTDTQYF.

This sequence joins TRBV7-6 and TRBJ2-7; perhaps TRBD2 as D (5 bases). Trimming left V 1 base short and J 1 base short, with 11 bases between. The CDR3 is 15 residues long. Germline V lookup: CDR1 SGHVS, CDR2 FNYEAQ. The CDR3 loop reads CASSLGRTGSYEQYF. The CDR3 region has the DNA TGTGCCAGCAGCTTAGGAAGAACGGGATCCTACGAGCAGTACTTC.

V is TRBV10-1 and J is TRBJ1-2; 11 positions agree with TRBD1. CDR3 length: 16 amino acids. Trimming removed 8 bases from V and 4 bases from J; junction bases left unmatched: 12. Germline V gives CDR1 WNHNN, CDR2 SYGVQD (reference sequence). CDR3 nucleotides: TGCGCCAGCTCAAGAGGGGACAGGGGGGAACCCTATGGCTACACCTTC. Its protein product is CASSRGDRGEPYGYTF.

This sequence joins TRBV28 and TRBJ2-1; D uncertain. This CDR3 is built from 13 residues. Germline values: CDR1 MDHEN, CDR2 SYDVKM. Trimming removed 3 bases from V and 7 bases from J, with 10 bases in between. As DNA, the CDR3 is TGTGCCAGCAGTTTCGGTTCCGGGAATGAGCAGTTCTTC. It yields the protein CASSFGSGNEQFF.

Worth noting for this clone: This CDR3 is also generated by other DNA sequences in the sample. This chain joins TRBV18 and TRBJ1-1; D not certain. V was cut by 3 bases and J by 1 base, with 6 bases left in between. Per germline, CDR1 KGHSH and CDR2 LQKENI. This CDR3 has 13 residues. For the CDR3, the DNA is TGTGCCAGCTCACCCCGAGAGAACACTGAAGCTTTCTTT. Amino acid sequence: CASSPRENTEAFF.

The rearrangement uses TRBV4-2 and TRBJ1-1; 8 bases align to TRBD1. The V and J ends lost 0 bases and 6 bases, in that order; junction bases with no gene match: 6. This CDR3 has 15 residues. The germline V gene encodes CDR1 LGHNA and CDR2 YNFKEQ. Here the CDR3 reads CASSQDIQGAPEAFF. The CDR3 coding sequence is TGTGCCAGCAGCCAAGATATTCAGGGGGCCCCTGAAGCTTTCTTT.

The V and J genes are TRBV5-1 and TRBJ2-6, with D tentatively TRBD2 (5 bases). The CDR3 contains 19 residues. V dropped 2 bases and J dropped 1 base, with 19 bases sitting between them. Germline CDR1 SGHRS, CDR2 YFSETQ. The CDR3 is CASSFQRRGIVSGANVLTF. The CDR3 DNA reads TGCGCCAGCAGCTTCCAGAGGAGAGGGATCGTTTCTGGGGCCAACGTCCTGACTTTC. Using reference TRBV5-1 and TRBJ2-6 for the parts outside the CDR3, the full variable domain is KAGVTQTPRYLIKTRGQQVTLSCSPISGHRSVSWYQQTPGQGLQFLFEYFSETQRNKGNFPGRFSGRQFSNSRSEMNVSTLELGDSALYLCASSFQRRGIVSGANVLTFGAGSRLTVL.